The following is a T cell receptor beta chain sequence with its context. Its binding antigen is unknown. It has no much larger one-base neighbor in the sample; base qualities were not kept. In Seattle, one collaborating source enrolled patients while the infection was active and tracked those patients longitudinally over the course of disease. Whole blood was collected in K2EDTA tubes by collaborating institutions according to the institutions' own protocols. Collaborator samples were shipped for TCRbeta analysis as frozen whole blood, isolated PBMCs, or DNA extracted from either sample type. TCRbeta CDR3 regions were amplified from genomic DNA using the immunoSEQ Assay, a bias-controlled multiplex PCR. The original methods were these. The number of nucleated cells in each sample was estimated by amplification of reference gene primers within the assay. To quantify the absolute abundance of each unique TCRbeta CDR3 rearrangement, sequence reads were collapsed and filtered. For each sample, productive Simpson clonality was calculated as the square root of Simpson's diversity index across productive rearrangements. TCRdb retrieved this table from immuneACCESS and kept in-frame rearrangements only. Not all clones are present; in checked studies, unresolved V genes account for under half, and no reason is known for the remainder. That table supplies the V and J calls and clone size; D and trimming were determined from the DNA. The sample table lists approximately 200,000 clones, 80% to 90% of them with a count of one. The top ten clones comprise roughly 12% of the sample.

This record comes from a study of blood T cell repertoires in COVID-19 (dated by TCRdb to 2018 to 2021). Study-level background: Collaborator samples came from the United States, Italy and Spain and covered acute and convalescent phases of COVID-19. The sample metadata nearly always contained a de-identified subject ID, COVID-19 status, age in years and sex. The repertoires were released in a freely available public database intended as a resource for research on the immune response to SARS-CoV-2. The prospective study material was composed of cDNA or gDNA derived from T cells, B-cell-depleted T cells, or PBMCs. The samples were drawn from the first 160 participants of the ongoing ImmuneRACE study and from 1,254 subjects provided by 6 global collaborators. Where available, HLA class I and class II types were taken from metadata supplied by the sample provider and were not determined by assay-based typing. Deeply sampled blood TCRbeta repertoires from subjects exposed to, actively infected with, or recovered from COVID-19 were included in the dataset.

Results and caveats for the whole study, not just this receptor: How much clinical and demographic metadata was included differed by source and by participant, and the metadata was provided uncurated.

The junction carries 16 bases between V and J, which are trimmed by 3 bases and 2 bases respectively. CDR1 and CDR2, per the germline V gene, are SQVTM and ANQGSEA. Measured from the cysteine to the phenylalanine, the CDR3 is 15 residues long. Only the CDR3 portion is preserved as DNA: 45 bases, with reading frame beginning at the first base. This receptor was taken from a woman older than 75 with COVID-19, enrolled during active disease. The receptor chain draws on TRBV29-1 and TRBJ1-1, and the D gene may be TRBD1, 5 bases matching. Sequenced input: peripheral blood. DNA sequence: TGCAGCGTTGACCCCAGTGGGGGGGGAAACACTGAAGCTTTCTTT. Translated, it gives CSVDPSGGGNTEAFF.